This T cell receptor beta chain was profiled in a study of blood T cell repertoires in COVID-19. Turning to the study itself: The United States, Italy and Spain were the sources of the acute and convalescent COVID-19 samples.

Original data processing: Amplification with reference gene primers provided the estimates of nucleated cell counts. Clones were sequenced by immunoSEQ multiplex PCR, and TCRdb holds only the in-frame ones, with some missing. Clone size and the V and J calls come from that table; the DNA yielded D and trimming. This sample has fewer than 300,000 clones, with more than 85% found just once. Looked up from germline, CDR1 is SGHNT and CDR2 is YYREEE (reference sequence). The CDR3 is 15 amino acids. The germline V and J ends were trimmed by 1 base and 0 bases, with 10 bases remaining between them. V is TRBV5-4 and J is TRBJ1-2; D is possibly TRBD1 (6 bases). This receptor was taken from a woman aged 25 to 45 with COVID-19, enrolled during active disease. Sequences were obtained from peripheral blood. The CDR3 protein is CASSLKDSANYGYTF. The DNA for the CDR3 is TGTGCCAGCAGCTTGAAGGACAGTGCTAACTATGGCTACACCTTC. Full variable domain (rest looked up from reference TRBV5-4 and TRBJ1-2): ETGVTQSPTHLIKTRGQQVTLRCSSQSGHNTVSWYQQALGQGPQFIFQYYREEENGRGNFPPRFSGLQFPNYSSELNVNALELDDSALYLCASSLKDSANYGYTFGSGTRLTVV.